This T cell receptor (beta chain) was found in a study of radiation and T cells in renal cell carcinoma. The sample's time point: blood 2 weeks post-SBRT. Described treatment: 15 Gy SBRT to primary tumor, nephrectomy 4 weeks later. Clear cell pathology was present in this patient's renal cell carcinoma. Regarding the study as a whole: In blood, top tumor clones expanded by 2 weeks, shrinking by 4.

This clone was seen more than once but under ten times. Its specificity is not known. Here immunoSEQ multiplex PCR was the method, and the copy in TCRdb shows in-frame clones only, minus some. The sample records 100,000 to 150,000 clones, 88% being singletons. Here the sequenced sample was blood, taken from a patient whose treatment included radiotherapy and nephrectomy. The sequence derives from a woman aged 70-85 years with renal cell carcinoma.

The chain's CDR3 is CASSARQGSNEQFF. DNA for the CDR3: TGTGCCAGCAGCGCACGACAGGGATCCAATGAGCAGTTCTTC. The V gene is TRBV9, the J gene TRBJ2-1; 7 bases agree with TRBD1. V dropped 3 bases and J dropped 6; count of bases not matched to a gene: 6. Germline V CDR1 and CDR2: SGDLS, YYNGEE. This CDR3 has 14 amino acids.